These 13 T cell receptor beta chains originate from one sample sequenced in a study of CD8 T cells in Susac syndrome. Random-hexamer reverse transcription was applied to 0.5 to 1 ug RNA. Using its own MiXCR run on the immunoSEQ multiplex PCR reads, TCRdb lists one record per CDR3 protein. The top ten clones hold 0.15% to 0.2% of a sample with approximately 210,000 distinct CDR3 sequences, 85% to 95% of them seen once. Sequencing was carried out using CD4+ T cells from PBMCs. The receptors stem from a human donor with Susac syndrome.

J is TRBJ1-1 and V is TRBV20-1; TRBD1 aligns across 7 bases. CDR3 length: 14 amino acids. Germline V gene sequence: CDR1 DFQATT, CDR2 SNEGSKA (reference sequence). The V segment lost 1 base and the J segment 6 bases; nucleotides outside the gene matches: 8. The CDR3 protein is CSARGQGWWPEAFF. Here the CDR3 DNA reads TGCAGTGCTAGAGGACAGGGATGGTGGCCTGAAGCTTTCTTT.

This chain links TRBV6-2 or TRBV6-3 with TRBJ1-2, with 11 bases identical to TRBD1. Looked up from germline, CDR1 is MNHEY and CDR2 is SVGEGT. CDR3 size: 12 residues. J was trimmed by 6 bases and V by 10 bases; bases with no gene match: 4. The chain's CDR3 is CATGQGANGYTF. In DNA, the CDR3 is TGTGCCACCGGACAGGGGGCTAATGGCTACACCTTC.

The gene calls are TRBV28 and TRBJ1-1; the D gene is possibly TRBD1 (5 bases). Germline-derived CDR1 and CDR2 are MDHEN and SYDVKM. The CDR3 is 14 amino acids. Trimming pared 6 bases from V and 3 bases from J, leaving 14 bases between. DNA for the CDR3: TGTGCCAGCAGCGGGACCCAAAGAGACACTGAAGCTTTCTTT. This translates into CASSGTQRDTEAFF.

CDR3 nucleotide sequence: TGCAGTGCAGCTCCATTTGGGACAGAGAACACCGGGGAGCTGTTTTTT. It translates to CSAAPFGTENTGELFF. The rearrangement uses TRBV20-1 and TRBJ2-2, with TRBD1 matching over 7 bases. The V and J ends lost 6 bases and 1 base, in that order; junction bases with no gene match: 11. Germline V gene lookup returns CDR1 DFQATT and CDR2 SNEGSKA (reference sequence). This CDR3 has 16 residues.

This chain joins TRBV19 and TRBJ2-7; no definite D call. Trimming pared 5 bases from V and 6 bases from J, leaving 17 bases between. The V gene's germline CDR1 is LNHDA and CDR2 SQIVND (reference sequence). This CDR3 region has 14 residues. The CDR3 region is CASSDLTSAPEQYF. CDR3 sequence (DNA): TGTGCCAGTAGTGATCTCACATCTGCCCCCGAGCAGTACTTC.

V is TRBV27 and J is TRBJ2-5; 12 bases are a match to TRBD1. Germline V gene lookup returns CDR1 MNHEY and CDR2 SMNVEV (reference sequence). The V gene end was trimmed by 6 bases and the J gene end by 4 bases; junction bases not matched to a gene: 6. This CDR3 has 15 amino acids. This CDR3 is CASRGQGASGETQYF. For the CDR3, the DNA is TGTGCCAGCAGGGGACAGGGGGCTTCGGGAGAGACCCAGTACTTC.

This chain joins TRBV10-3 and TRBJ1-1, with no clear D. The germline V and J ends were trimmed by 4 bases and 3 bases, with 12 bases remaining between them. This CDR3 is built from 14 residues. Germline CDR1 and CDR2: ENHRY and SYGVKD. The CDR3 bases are TGTGCCATCAGTGTCTCCTCTGTGGACACTGAAGCTTTCTTT. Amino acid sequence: CAISVSSVDTEAFF.

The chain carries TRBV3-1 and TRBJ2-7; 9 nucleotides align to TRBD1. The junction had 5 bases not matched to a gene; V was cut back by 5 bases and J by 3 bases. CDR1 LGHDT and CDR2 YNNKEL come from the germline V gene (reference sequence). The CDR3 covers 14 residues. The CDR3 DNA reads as TGTGCCAGCAGCACACCGGGACAGGGCTACGAGCAGTACTTC. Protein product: CASSTPGQGYEQYF.

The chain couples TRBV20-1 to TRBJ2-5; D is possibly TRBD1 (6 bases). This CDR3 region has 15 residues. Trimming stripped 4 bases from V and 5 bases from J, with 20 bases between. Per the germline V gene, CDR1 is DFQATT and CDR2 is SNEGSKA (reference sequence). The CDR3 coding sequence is TGCAGTGCTAATCCGGGACACGTACAGGTTGAGACCCAGTACTTC. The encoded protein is CSANPGHVQVETQYF.

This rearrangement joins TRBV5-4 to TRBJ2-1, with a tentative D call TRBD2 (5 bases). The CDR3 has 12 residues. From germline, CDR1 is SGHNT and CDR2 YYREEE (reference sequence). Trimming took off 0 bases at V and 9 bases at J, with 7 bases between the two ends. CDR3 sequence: CASSLAGSEQFF. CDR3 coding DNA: TGTGCCAGCAGCTTGGCGGGGAGTGAGCAGTTCTTC.

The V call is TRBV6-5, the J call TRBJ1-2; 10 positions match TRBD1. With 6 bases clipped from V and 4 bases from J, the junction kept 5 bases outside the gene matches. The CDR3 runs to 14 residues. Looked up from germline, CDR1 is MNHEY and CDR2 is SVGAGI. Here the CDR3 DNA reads TGTGCCAGCAGAAGACAGGGGGCGGGCTATGGCTACACCTTC. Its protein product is CASRRQGAGYGYTF.

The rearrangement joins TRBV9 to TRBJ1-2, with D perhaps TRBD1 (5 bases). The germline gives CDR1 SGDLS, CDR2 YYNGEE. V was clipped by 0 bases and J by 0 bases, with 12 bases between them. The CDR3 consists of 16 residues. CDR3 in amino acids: CASSVVGAGANYGYTF. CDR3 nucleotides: TGTGCCAGCAGCGTAGTCGGGGCAGGAGCTAACTATGGCTACACCTTC.

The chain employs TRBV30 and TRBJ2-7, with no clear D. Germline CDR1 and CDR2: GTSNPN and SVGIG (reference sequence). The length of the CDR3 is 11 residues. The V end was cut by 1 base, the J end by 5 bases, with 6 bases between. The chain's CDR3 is CAWSGLNEQYF. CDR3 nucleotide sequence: TGTGCCTGGAGTGGATTGAACGAGCAGTACTTC.